This TCR beta chain emerged from a study of OX40 agonist ivuxolimab in advanced cancers. Across the whole study: Mean age about 60 years, range roughly 20 to 85; 82.7% male. The study's findings and limits: Expansion of clones was among the lowest in partial responders at 0.1-3.0 mg/kg. Researchers report that CD8+ T cells had, on average, more expanded clones than CD4+. Expanded peripheral T cells had an undetermined antigen specificity.

Details on this clone: Antigen unknown.

The germline V and J ends were trimmed by 5 bases and 1 base, with 12 bases remaining between them. This CDR3 region has 14 residues. CDR1 is SEHNR, CDR2 FQNEAQ, per germline (reference sequence). Sequenced by immunoSEQ multiplex PCR; TCRdb stores in-frame clones only, minus some. The sample has more than 15,000 clones; roughly 89% are singletons. This TCR came from an adult with an advanced solid tumor such as melanoma, head and neck, liver or kidney cancer. The rearrangement links TRBV7-9 to TRBJ2-7, with D tentatively TRBD1 (5 bases). Here the sequenced sample was CD4+ or CD8+ T cells sorted from blood, taken in a trial of the OX40 agonist ivuxolimab. CDR3 region: CASSPDSRSYEQYF. The CDR3 DNA sequence: TGTGCCAGCAGCCCAGACAGCCGATCCTACGAGCAGTACTTC.